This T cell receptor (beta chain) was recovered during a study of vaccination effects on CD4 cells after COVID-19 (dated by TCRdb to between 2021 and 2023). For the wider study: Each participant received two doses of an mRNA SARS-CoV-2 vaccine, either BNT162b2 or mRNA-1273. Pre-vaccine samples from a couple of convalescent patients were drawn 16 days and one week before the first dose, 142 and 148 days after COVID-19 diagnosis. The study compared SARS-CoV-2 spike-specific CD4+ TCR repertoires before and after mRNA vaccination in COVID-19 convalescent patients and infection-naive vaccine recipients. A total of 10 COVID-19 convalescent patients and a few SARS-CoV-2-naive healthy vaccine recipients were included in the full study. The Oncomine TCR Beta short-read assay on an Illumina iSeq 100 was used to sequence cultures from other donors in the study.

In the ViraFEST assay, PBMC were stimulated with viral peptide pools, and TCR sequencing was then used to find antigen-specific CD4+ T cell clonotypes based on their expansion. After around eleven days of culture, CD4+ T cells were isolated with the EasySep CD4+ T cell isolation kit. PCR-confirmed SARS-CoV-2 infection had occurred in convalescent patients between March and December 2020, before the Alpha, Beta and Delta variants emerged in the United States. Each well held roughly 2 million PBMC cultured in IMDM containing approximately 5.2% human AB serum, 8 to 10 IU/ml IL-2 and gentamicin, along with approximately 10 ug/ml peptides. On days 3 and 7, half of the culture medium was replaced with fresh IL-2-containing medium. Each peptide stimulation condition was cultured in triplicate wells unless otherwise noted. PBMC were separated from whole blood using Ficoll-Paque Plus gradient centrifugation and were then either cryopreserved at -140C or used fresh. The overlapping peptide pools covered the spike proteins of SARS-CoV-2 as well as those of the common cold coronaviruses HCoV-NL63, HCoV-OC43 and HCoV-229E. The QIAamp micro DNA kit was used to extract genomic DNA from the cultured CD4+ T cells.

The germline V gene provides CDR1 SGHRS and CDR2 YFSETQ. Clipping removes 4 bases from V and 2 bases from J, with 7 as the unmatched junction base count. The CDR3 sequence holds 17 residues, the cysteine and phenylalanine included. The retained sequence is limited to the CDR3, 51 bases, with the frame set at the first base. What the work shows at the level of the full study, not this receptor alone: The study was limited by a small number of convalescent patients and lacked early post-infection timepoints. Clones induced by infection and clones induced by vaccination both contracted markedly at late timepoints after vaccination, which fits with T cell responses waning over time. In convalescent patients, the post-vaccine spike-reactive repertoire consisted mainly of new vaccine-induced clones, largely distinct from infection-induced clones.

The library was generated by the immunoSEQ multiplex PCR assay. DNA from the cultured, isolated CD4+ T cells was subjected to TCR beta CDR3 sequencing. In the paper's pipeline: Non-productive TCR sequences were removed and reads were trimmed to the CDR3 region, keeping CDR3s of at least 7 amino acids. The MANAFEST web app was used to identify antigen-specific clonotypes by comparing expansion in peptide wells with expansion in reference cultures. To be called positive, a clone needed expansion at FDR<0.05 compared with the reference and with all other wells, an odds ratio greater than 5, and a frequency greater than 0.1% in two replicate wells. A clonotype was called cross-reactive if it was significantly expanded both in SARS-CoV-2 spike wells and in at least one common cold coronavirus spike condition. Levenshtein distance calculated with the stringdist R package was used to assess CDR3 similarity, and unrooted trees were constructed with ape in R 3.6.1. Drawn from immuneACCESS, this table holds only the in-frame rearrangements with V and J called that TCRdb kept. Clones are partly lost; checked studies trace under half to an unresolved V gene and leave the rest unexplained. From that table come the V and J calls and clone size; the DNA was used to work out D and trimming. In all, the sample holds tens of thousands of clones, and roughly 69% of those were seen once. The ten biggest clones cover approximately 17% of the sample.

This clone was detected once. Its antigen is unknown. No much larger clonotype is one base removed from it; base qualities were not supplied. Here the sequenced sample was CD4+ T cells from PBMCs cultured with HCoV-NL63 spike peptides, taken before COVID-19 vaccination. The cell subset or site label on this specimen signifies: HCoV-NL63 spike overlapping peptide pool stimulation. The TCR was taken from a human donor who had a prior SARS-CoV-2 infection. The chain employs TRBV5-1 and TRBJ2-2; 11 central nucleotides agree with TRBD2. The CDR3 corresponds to CASSPLAGGLNTGELFF. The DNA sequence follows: TGCGCCAGCAGCCCCTTAGCGGGGGGGCTCAACACCGGGGAGCTGTTTTTT.